The rows below give T cell receptor beta chains drawn from one sample of a study of blood T cells in healthy people across ages. TCRdb reanalysed the 5' RACE reads using MiXCR and keeps one entry per CDR3 protein. The data show some 1.4 million distinct CDR3 sequences, 42% seen once. Material for sequencing was blood. These receptors were obtained from a woman under 30 in good health. Each CDR3 is given with its conserved first and last residue. Fields, in order: V gene, clone size, D gene, J gene, CDR3 protein, CDR3 DNA. The D gene is left open where the match is weak. Clone size appears in some rows only: once, few, many, or a class for an expanded clone.

>TRBV27|NA|NA|TRBJ2-3
CASSLSNSITDTQYF
TGTGCCAGCAGTTTATCGAATTCTATAACAGATACGCAGTATTTT
>TRBV6-1|NA|NA|TRBJ1-2
CASSEDRAALVENGYTF
TGTGCCAGCAGTGAAGATCGGGCAGCTTTAGTTGAAAATGGCTACACTTTC
>TRBV7-9|NA|NA|TRBJ1-6
CASSLGYEMGYSPLHF
TGTGCCAGCAGCTTAGGGTACGAAATGGGCTATTCACCCCTCCACTTT
>TRBV29-1|NA|NA|TRBJ1-1
CSVESAGLEAFF
TGCAGCGTTGAATCGGCGGGGCTTGAAGCTTTCTTT
>TRBV2|few|NA|TRBJ2-7
CASNPAAGSYEQYF
TGTGCCAGCAATCCAGCGGCAGGGAGCTACGAGCAGTACTTC
>TRBV20-1|NA|TRBD1|TRBJ2-7
CSAPAGGHEQYF
TGCAGTGCCCCAGCAGGGGGCCACGAGCAGTACTTC
>TRBV12-3/TRBV12-4|many|TRBD1|TRBJ1-4
CASTPGGQNGEKLFF
TGTGCCAGCACCCCGGGGGGACAGAATGGTGAAAAACTGTTTTTT
>TRBV12-3/TRBV12-4|NA|TRBD2|TRBJ2-1
CASSLAGASNYEEQFF
TGTGCCAGCAGTCTAGCGGGGGCCTCTAATTATGAGGAGCAGTTCTTC
>TRBV11-2|few|NA|TRBJ2-7
CASRYGGTYEQYF
TGTGCCAGCAGATACGGCGGGACCTACGAGCAGTACTTC
>TRBV2|NA|TRBD1|TRBJ2-7
CASRRTGTLYEQYF
TGTGCCAGCCGTCGGACAGGAACCCTCTACGAGCAGTACTTC
>TRBV5-1|NA|NA|TRBJ2-1
CASSLAKSKLSDNEQFF
TGCGCCAGCAGCTTGGCTAAAAGTAAGCTTTCCGACAATGAGCAGTTCTTC
>TRBV9|NA|TRBD1|TRBJ2-7
CASSVGPGGDEQYF
TGTGCCAGCAGCGTAGGACCAGGGGGAGACGAGCAGTACTTC
>TRBV3-1|few|NA|TRBJ2-3
CASSQSMLDTQYF
TGTGCCAGCAGCCAAAGTATGTTAGATACGCAGTATTTT
>TRBV20-1|once|TRBD1|TRBJ2-7
CSAKRTGGELASTYEQYF
TGCAGTGCAAAGAGGACAGGGGGTGAACTAGCGAGTACCTACGAGCAGTACTTC
>TRBV7-2|NA|NA|TRBJ2-5
CASSPGAASYYVQYF
TGTGCCAGCAGCCCTGGGGCTGCCTCCTACTATGTGCAGTACTTC
>TRBV10-3|many|NA|TRBJ2-3
CAISEVLTPGTDTQYF
TGTGCCATCAGTGAAGTCTTGACCCCGGGCACAGATACGCAGTATTTT
>TRBV6-5|NA|TRBD2|TRBJ2-3
CASSSTSGSPPDTQYF
TGTGCCAGCAGTTCCACTAGCGGGAGCCCCCCTGATACGCAGTATTTT
>TRBV6-1|few|TRBD1|TRBJ2-7
CASSEAGQWYYEQYF
TGTGCCAGCAGTGAAGCGGGACAGTGGTACTACGAGCAGTACTTC
>TRBV18|NA|TRBD1|TRBJ2-3
CASSPVTGGVSTDTQYF
TGTGCCAGCTCACCCGTGACAGGGGGAGTAAGCACAGATACGCAGTATTTT
>TRBV21-1|NA|NA|TRBJ1-5
CASSKKGSGAHQPQHF
TGTGCCAGCAGCAAAAAAGGATCAGGGGCCCATCAGCCCCAGCATTTT
>TRBV20-1|NA|TRBD1|TRBJ2-5
CSANPTGRETQYF
TGCAGTGCTAACCCGACAGGGCGGGAGACCCAGTACTTC
>TRBV7-2|few|TRBD1|TRBJ1-5
CASSLYGQVNNQPQHF
TGTGCCAGCAGCCTATATGGACAGGTTAACAATCAGCCCCAGCATTTT
>TRBV9|NA|TRBD2|TRBJ2-3
CASSKTTSLNVLGTDTQYF
TGTGCCAGCAGCAAAACGACTAGCTTGAATGTCCTCGGCACAGATACGCAGTATTTT
>TRBV2|NA|TRBD2|TRBJ2-1
CASSKTGTSGISEQFF
TGTGCCAGCAGTAAGACCGGGACTAGCGGGATATCTGAGCAGTTCTTC
>TRBV12-3/TRBV12-4|NA|NA|TRBJ1-1
CASSFGQGLNTEAFF
TGTGCCAGTAGTTTTGGGCAGGGCCTGAACACTGAAGCTTTCTTT
>TRBV3-1|NA|TRBD2|TRBJ2-1
CASSQDWQRTSGTKQFF
TGTGCCAGCAGCCAAGATTGGCAGCGGACTAGCGGGACCAAGCAGTTCTTC
>TRBV7-9|few|TRBD2|TRBJ2-7
CASGAGTSGYEQYF
TGTGCCAGCGGCGCCGGGACTAGCGGCTACGAGCAGTACTTC
>TRBV20-1|NA|TRBD1|TRBJ2-1
CSASSRTGDYNEQFF
TGCAGTGCTAGTAGTCGGACAGGGGACTACAATGAGCAGTTCTTC